This TCR beta chain was retrieved from a study of shared clonotypes between healthy human individuals (dated by TCRdb to about 2020). General notes on the study: The cohort comprised a couple of women and a few men aged 18 to 49 years. For each donor, CD4 naive and CD4 memory were each given three plates, CD8 naive was given two plates, and CD8 memory was given one plate. To estimate repertoire size and how much clonotypes are shared between individuals, the study performed deep sequencing of blood TCR repertoires from a few healthy adults. To increase sequencing depth and limit assay-specific biases, different laboratories used diverse techniques to prepare libraries and sequence TCR repertoires. Each donor's leukapheresis produced roughly between roughly 0.9 and 8.9 billion PBMCs.

As for this clone: There is no known antigen for this receptor. Base quality data are lacking; no much larger clone is found one base away.

The donors were healthy, HIV-negative adults who had no recently reported acute infections or vaccinations. Every donor was a Caucasian adult living in Nashville, Tennessee, USA. CD4+ T cells were enriched through magnetic negative selection, after which naive cells were positively selected on CD45RA and the remaining negative fraction served as the memory subset. Blood was collected by leukapheresis, and PBMCs were isolated by Ficoll-Histopaque density gradient centrifugation and then cryopreserved in liquid nitrogen vapor phase. Purity and quantity of every magnetically sorted T cell population were checked by analytical flow cytometry. From each sorted fraction, genomic DNA was isolated and quantified by UV absorbance on a Nanodrop 2000c. Using the deep immunoSEQ assay, TCR CDR3 regions were amplified from genomic DNA by multiplex PCR. Extracted genomic DNA from each cell subset was distributed evenly across all wells of several immunoSEQ 96-well plates, and each plate was treated as a replicate. Each replicate PCR for sorted subsets received around 210 ng genomic DNA, equal to around 32,000 T cell genomes. Purified libraries were quantified with a Qubit 3.0 fluorometer, sized on a Bioanalyzer 2100, and re-quantified with the KAPA Library Quantification kit. A separate single-read 150-cycle Illumina NextSeq 550 flow cell was used to sequence each immunoSEQ 96-well plate. Per the authors' processing: The immunoSEQ output contained only junctional sequences without quality scores, so filtering could not match that applied to full-length reads. Sequences were annotated with PyIR, a Python wrapper for IgBLAST v1.9, using IMGT germline references to assign V/J genes and CDR3. Reads with weak V/J assignments (E-value above 1e-6), missing CDR3, stop codons, out-of-frame junctions, or ambiguous translated residues were removed. V3J clonotypes were defined as sequences sharing an identical inferred V gene, J gene, and CDR3 amino acid sequence. The percentage overlap between two repertoires was calculated by dividing the number of shared unique clonotypes by the size of the smaller repertoire. RTK rarefaction, the Chao1 estimator, and Recon v2.1 estimates of unobserved clonotypes were used to assess repertoire richness. For all TCRbeta clonotypes obtained by the gDNA method from a handful of donors, generation probabilities were computed with OLGA. As stored in TCRdb, this immuneACCESS dataset retains in-frame rearrangements with V and J assigned. A fraction of the clones does not appear; measured against another copy, unresolved V genes explain less than half of the discrepancy, and the remainder lacks a known reason. D and trimming were read from the DNA, whereas the V and J calls and clone size are those reported in that table. Here the sample has 300,000 to 400,000 clones; around 74% occur a single time. 9% to 12% of the sample comes from the top ten.

Overall study results and their limits: Pairwise subsampling led to the expectation that sequencing depth would affect the degree of clonotype sharing among donors. When a few donors were compared, the shared fraction of clonotypes was roughly 4.8% for naive CD4, 3.5% to 4% for naive CD8, about 2.4% for memory CD4, and roughly 0.4% for memory CD8. Naive subsets generally had larger estimated clonotype richness than memory subsets. Compared with non-shared clonotypes, the clonotypes found in all four sorted-subset donors had higher generation probabilities. Sampling was restricted to blood, and TCR repertoires in tissue are likely to differ from TCR repertoires in blood. Because the study included a small number of donors, the genetic and exposure-history diversity represented was limited. Even with the large sequencing depth, rarefaction of the sorted-subset datasets indicated that sequencing was incomplete.

What was sequenced was memory CD4+ T cells sorted from blood. This specimen's cell subset or site label, per the study, means: CD45RA-negative fraction. This clonotype was obtained from a man younger than 40 in good health.

The bases read TGTGCCAGCAGCGTAGCTCTATCGGCGGCGGACAATGAGCAGTTCTTC. This codes for CASSVALSAADNEQFF. The V and J segments used are TRBV9 and TRBJ2-1; no D gene is confidently identified. CDR1 and CDR2, per the germline V gene, are SGDLS and YYNGEE. The CDR3 numbers 16 residues from cysteine through phenylalanine. The sequence is cut down to CDR3 DNA, 48 bases in frame from base 1. V and J lose 0 bases and 5 bases, and a span of 15 bases separates them.